The entry that follows covers one T cell receptor beta chain sequence. As yet, its antigen is unknown. Clones were sequenced by immunoSEQ multiplex PCR, and TCRdb holds only the in-frame ones, with some missing. The sample yields 5,500 to 7,500 clones, approximately 76% seen once. Germline CDR1 and CDR2: SGHDN and FVKESK. The CDR3 runs 15 residues. V lost 4 bases and J lost 8, with 18 bases in between. The sample originates from a study of neoadjuvant nivolumab and ipilimumab in lung cancer. As for the study in general: The combination arm added day-1 ipilimumab 1 mg/kg to nivolumab 3 mg/kg on days 1, 15, 29.

The study's findings and limits: TCR richness and clonality were higher in tumors than adjacent uninvolved lung.

This sequence was found in an adult with non-small cell lung cancer. The genes are TRBV14 and TRBJ2-1, with a weak D call TRBD2 (6 bases). The sequenced sample was tumor tissue, obtained after neoadjuvant nivolumab, alone or with ipilimumab, at or shortly before surgery. The chain's CDR3 is CASSPRDPPGDEQFF. The CDR3 DNA reads TGTGCCAGCAGCCCCCGGGACCCGCCGGGGGATGAGCAGTTCTTC.